What follows are 10 T cell receptor beta chains derived from one specimen sequenced in a study of neurological immune-mediated disorders. TCRdb redid the calling of the 5' RACE reads with MiXCR, one entry per CDR3 protein. The table lists about 53,000 distinct CDR3 sequences, about 15% of them singletons. The specimen was PBMCs. These receptor sequences come from a man aged 55 to 70 in good health.

In its sample, this clonotype was seen many times. V is TRBV20-1 and J is TRBJ2-1; the match to TRBD2 covers 8 bases. The germline gives CDR1 DFQATT, CDR2 SNEGSKA (reference sequence). After removal of 2 bases from V and 8 bases from J, the junction contained 8 bases not matched to a gene. The CDR3 covers 14 residues. As DNA, the CDR3 is TGCAGTGCTAGACCTACTAGCGGAATCTATGAGCAGTTCTTC. Amino acids: CSARPTSGIYEQFF.

There are many counts of this clonotype. V is TRBV7-8 and J is TRBJ1-1; the D is unclear. V was pared by 0 bases and J by 7 bases, with 3 bases between. The CDR3 is 11 amino acids. CDR1 is SGHVS and CDR2 is FQNEAQ in the germline V gene. CDR3: CASSLALEAFF. CDR3 in DNA: TGTGCCAGCAGCTTAGCCCTTGAAGCTTTCTTT.

The chain links TRBV20-1 to TRBJ2-5; 9 nucleotides match TRBD1. Trimming at V came to 6 bases and at J to 0 bases, leaving 8 bases not matched to a gene. Germline CDR1 and CDR2: DFQATT and SNEGSKA (reference sequence). This CDR3 has 15 residues. CDR3 amino acids: CSAHGTGRYQETQYF. CDR3 DNA sequence: TGCAGTGCGCACGGGACAGGGAGGTACCAAGAGACCCAGTACTTC.

This clonotype was counted ten times or more. The V gene is TRBV20-1, the J gene TRBJ1-2; TRBD1 might be the D (6 bases). CDR1 is DFQATT, CDR2 SNEGSKA, per germline (reference sequence). The V end was cut by 4 bases, the J end by 10 bases, with 22 bases between. This CDR3 comprises 14 residues. CDR3 protein: CSATPSLGGPAYTF. The CDR3 region has the DNA TGCAGTGCTACCCCATCTCTCGGGGGGCCGGCCTACACCTTC.

In its sample, this clonotype was seen a few times. This rearrangement joins TRBV19 to TRBJ1-2; D may be TRBD1 (5 bases). Germline values: CDR1 LNHDA, CDR2 SQIVND (reference sequence). The CDR3 runs to 15 residues. The V end was cut by 4 bases, the J end by 4 bases, with 16 bases between. CDR3 residues: CASSNTGNTRYGYTF. For the CDR3, the DNA is TGTGCCAGTAGTAACACAGGAAACACCCGCTATGGCTACACCTTC.

This clonotype was picked up many times. V is TRBV5-1 and J is TRBJ2-2; 7 bases map to TRBD2. The ends lost 4 bases at V and 2 bases at J; junction bases unmatched: 8. This CDR3 is 16 amino acids long. From germline, CDR1 is SGHRS and CDR2 YFSETQ. The CDR3 DNA is TGCGCCAGCAGCCTTGATTCGGGACTAAACACCGGGGAGCTGTTTTTT. This codes for CASSLDSGLNTGELFF.

The table lists this clonotype with many counts. This chain joins TRBV12-3 or TRBV12-4 and TRBJ1-4; 10 positions match TRBD1. The CDR3 contains 14 residues. V gave up 5 bases and J gave up 14 bases; unmatched junction bases: 11. CDR3 amino acids: CASSTDRGLVRLFF. The CDR3 nucleotides are TGTGCCAGCAGTACAGACAGGGGGCTAGTACGGCTGTTTTTT.

This clonotype was counted at least ten times. The chain uses TRBV5-6 and TRBJ2-6; D not certain. The CDR3 loop spans 16 amino acids. In germline, CDR1 is SGHDT, CDR2 YYEEEE. V lost 4 bases to trimming and J lost 0 bases, with 11 bases between them. CDR3 nucleotide sequence: TGTGCCAGCAGCGGGGTCGCTGTCTCTGGGGCCAACGTCCTGACTTTC. It is translated as CASSGVAVSGANVLTF.

This clonotype was recorded at least ten times. This chain joins TRBV12-3 or TRBV12-4 and TRBJ2-7, with 9 bases identical to TRBD2. This CDR3 is 17 amino acids long. The J segment lost 1 base and the V segment lost 3 bases, leaving 10 bases of the junction unmatched. CDR3 protein: CASSLSRASGRSYEQYF. The CDR3 nucleotides read TGTGCCAGCAGTTTGAGTAGGGCAAGCGGGAGGTCCTACGAGCAGTACTTC.

Ten or more counts support this clonotype. The rearrangement uses TRBV21-1 and TRBJ2-4; the table calls TRBD1, which could not be checked here. TRBV21-1 is described as a pseudogene. The CDR3 has 18 amino acids. DNA for the CDR3: TGTGCCAGCAGCACAGGTACCACAGGGGTACGAGCCAAAAACATTCAGTACTTC. This sequence encodes CASSTGTTGVRAKNIQYF.